Here is one TCR beta chain with its context. Its antigen is undetermined. These data originate in a study of T cell responses to AZD1222 COVID-19 vaccine. Study results and caveats: Per reports, nearly half of all spike-specific TCRs target regions that are unmutated in variants. The span of vaccine-associated CD4 TCRs extended across spike, with dominance at 160-218 and 743-854. Sampling captured repertoires only after the peak T cell response. Possibly, clonal diversity was underestimated; donors were largely white British and included more females.

The J segment lost 6 bases and the V segment lost 4 bases, leaving 8 bases of the junction unmatched. The germline CDR1 and CDR2 sequences are SGHRS and YFSETQ. This CDR3 has 15 residues. This table comes from immunoSEQ multiplex PCR, and its TCRdb copy is limited to in-frame clones, with some not included. The table records about 76,000 clones, over 65% of them present only once. The TCR originated in an adult who received the MenACWY meningococcal vaccine as a control. The chain joins TRBV5-1 to TRBJ2-2; the match to TRBD1 covers 8 bases. Here the sequenced sample was peripheral blood, taken 28 days after the second dose of the MenACWY control vaccine. In DNA form, the CDR3 reads TGCGCCAGCAGCGTCGACAGGGGAAGGGCCGGGGAGCTGTTTTTT. Translating gives CASSVDRGRAGELFF.